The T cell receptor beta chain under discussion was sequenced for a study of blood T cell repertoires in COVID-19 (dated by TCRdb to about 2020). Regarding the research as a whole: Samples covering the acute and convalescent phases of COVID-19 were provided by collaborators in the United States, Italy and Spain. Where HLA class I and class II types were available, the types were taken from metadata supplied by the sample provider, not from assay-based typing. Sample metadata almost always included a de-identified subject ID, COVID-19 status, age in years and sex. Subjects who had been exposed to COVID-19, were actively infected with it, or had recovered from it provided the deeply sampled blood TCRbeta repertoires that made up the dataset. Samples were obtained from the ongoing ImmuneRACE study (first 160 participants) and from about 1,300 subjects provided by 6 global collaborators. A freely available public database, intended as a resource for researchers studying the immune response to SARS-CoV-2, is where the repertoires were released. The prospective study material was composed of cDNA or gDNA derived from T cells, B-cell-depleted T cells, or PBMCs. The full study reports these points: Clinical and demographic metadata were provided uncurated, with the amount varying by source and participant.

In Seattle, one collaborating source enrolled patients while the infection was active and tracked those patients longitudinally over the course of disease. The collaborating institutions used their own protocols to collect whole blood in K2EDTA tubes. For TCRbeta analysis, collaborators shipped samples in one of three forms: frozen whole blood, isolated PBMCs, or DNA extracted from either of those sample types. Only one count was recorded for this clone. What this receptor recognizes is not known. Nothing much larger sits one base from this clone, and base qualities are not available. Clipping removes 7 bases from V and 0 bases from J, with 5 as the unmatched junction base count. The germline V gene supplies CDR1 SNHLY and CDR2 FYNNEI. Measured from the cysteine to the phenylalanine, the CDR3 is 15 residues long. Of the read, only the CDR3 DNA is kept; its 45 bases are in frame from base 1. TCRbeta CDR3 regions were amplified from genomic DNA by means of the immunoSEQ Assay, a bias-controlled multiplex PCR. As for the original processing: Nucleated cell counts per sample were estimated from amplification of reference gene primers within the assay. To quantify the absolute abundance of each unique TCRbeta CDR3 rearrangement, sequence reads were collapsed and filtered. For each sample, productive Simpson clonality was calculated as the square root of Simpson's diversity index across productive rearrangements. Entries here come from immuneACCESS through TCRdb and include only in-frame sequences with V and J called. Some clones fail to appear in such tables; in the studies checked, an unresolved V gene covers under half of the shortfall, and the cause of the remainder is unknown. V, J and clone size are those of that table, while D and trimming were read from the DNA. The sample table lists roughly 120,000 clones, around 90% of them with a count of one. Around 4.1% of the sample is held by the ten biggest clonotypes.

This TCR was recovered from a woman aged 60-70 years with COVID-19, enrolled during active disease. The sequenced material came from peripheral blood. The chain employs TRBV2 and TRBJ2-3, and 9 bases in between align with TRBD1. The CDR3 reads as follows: CASTWGQGSTDTQYF. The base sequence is TGTGCCAGCACTTGGGGACAGGGTAGCACAGATACGCAGTATTTT.